The rows below give T cell receptor beta chains drawn from one sample of a study of cytomegalovirus exposure and HLA in healthy donors. The method was immunoSEQ multiplex PCR; TCRdb's version includes in-frame clones alone and lacks a portion of them. The repertoire has approximately 150,000 clones, over 80% of them found once; the top ten carry less than 5.5%. The sample consisted of PBMCs. These receptors came from a man between 18 and 29 years old in good health and CMV-seropositive. Both conserved end residues are part of each CDR3. D genes are given only for firm matches. Size values are once, few and many counts, or a class for expanded clones, and some rows have none.

>TRBV6-5|-|-|TRBJ1-4
TGTGCCAGCAGCGGACAGATTTACCGTCCTGAAAAACTGTTTTTT
CASSGQIYRPEKLFF
>TRBV7-6|TRBD2|-|TRBJ2-7
TGTGCCAGCAGCCGGGATGCGGGGGGGCCCTACGAGCAGTACTTC
CASSRDAGGPYEQYF
>TRBV13|TRBD1|-|TRBJ1-6
TGTGCCAGCATCAAGACAGGGGAAAATTCACCCCTCCACTTT
CASIKTGENSPLHF
>TRBV7-9|TRBD2|-|TRBJ2-2
TGTGCCAGCAGCTCCCCGGGACTAGCGGGAGTGTCTACCGGGGAGCTGTTTTTT
CASSSPGLAGVSTGELFF
>TRBV5-1|TRBD1|-|TRBJ2-7
TGCGCCAGCAGCTGGGACAGCTCCTACGAGCAGTACTTC
CASSWDSSYEQYF
>TRBV19|TRBD2|once|TRBJ2-1
TGTGCCAGTGGAGGGAGACTAGCGGCTAGCAATGAGCAGTTCTTC
CASGGRLAASNEQFF
>TRBV28|-|-|TRBJ1-1
TGTGCCAGCAGCAAGGGGGGGGTAGGGACTGAAGCTTTCTTT
CASSKGGVGTEAFF
>TRBV29-1|TRBD1|-|TRBJ1-5
TGCAGCGTTGTCACAGGGGGCTCGGGTCAGCCCCAGCATTTT
CSVVTGGSGQPQHF
>TRBV2|-|-|TRBJ2-7
TGTGCCAGCAGTGAAGAAGGACACCGCTCCTACGAGCAGTACTTC
CASSEEGHRSYEQYF
>TRBV7-9|-|once|TRBJ1-2
TGTGCCAGCAGCTTGGGTCAGGGGACTACCTATGGCTACACCTTC
CASSLGQGTTYGYTF
>TRBV25-1|TRBD2|-|TRBJ2-3
TGTGCCAGCAGAGCTAGCGGAGGCTTAGATACGCAGTATTTT
CASRASGGLDTQYF
>TRBV18|TRBD2|-|TRBJ2-5
TGTGCCAGCTCAAAAAGCGGGGGACAAGAGACCCAGTACTTC
CASSKSGGQETQYF
>TRBV25-1|-|-|TRBJ2-3
TGTGCCAGCAGTGACCCCGGGACTGGAACAGATACGCAGTATTTT
CASSDPGTGTDTQYF
>TRBV7-3|-|-|TRBJ1-6
TGTGCCAGCAGCTTAAGGGGGGGTTCACCCCTCCACTTT
CASSLRGGSPLHF
>TRBV2|-|-|TRBJ2-3
TGTGCCAGTTTAGGACAGACAGATACGCAGTATTTT
CASLGQTDTQYF
>TRBV2|-|-|TRBJ2-1
TGTGCCAGCAGTCGGGAACAGAAGCAGTTCTTC
CASSREQKQFF
>TRBV4-1|TRBD1|-|TRBJ2-1
TGCGCCAGCAGCCAAGAAGGGACAGGGCTGATTGAGCAGTTCTTC
CASSQEGTGLIEQFF
>TRBV7-3|-|-|TRBJ1-6
TGTGCCAGCAGCTTAGAGAACTTGAATTCACCCCTCCACTTT
CASSLENLNSPLHF
>TRBV7-5|-|-|TRBJ1-2
TGTGTCAGAAGCTTATACACTAGGACCCGGGACAGTAATCCTAACTATGGCTACACCTTC
CVRSLYTRTRDSNPNYGYTF
>TRBV5-5|TRBD1|-|TRBJ1-5
TGTGCCAGCAGCGTCGGGACAGCAAATCAGCCCCAGCATTTT
CASSVGTANQPQHF
>TRBV27|TRBD1|-|TRBJ1-3
TGTGCCAGCAGTCTACGACAGGGCGGGGACACCATATATTTT
CASSLRQGGDTIYF
>TRBV19|TRBD2|once|TRBJ2-3
TGTGCCAGTAGTACAAGGACTAGCGGGGACGAATCTAGCACAGATACGCAGTATTTT
CASSTRTSGDESSTDTQYF
>TRBV27|TRBD1|-|TRBJ1-5
TGTGCCAGCAGAACGACAGGGTTTGGGAATCAGCCCCAGCATTTT
CASRTTGFGNQPQHF
>TRBV12-5|-|-|TRBJ2-4
TGTGCTAGTGGTCCCGGGACACTTAAAAACATTCAGTACTTC
CASGPGTLKNIQYF
>TRBV28|-|-|TRBJ1-1
TGTGCCAGCAGTTCAACAGGGCTGAACACTGAAGCTTTCTTT
CASSSTGLNTEAFF
>TRBV6-5|TRBD2|-|TRBJ2-1
TGTGCCAGCAGTTACTCGGGGTATAGCGGGGCTGAGCAGTTCTTC
CASSYSGYSGAEQFF
>TRBV5-6|TRBD1|-|TRBJ2-6
TGTGCCAGCACGCCGACAGGGGGCATCTCTGGGGCCAACGTCCTGACTTTC
CASTPTGGISGANVLTF
>TRBV7-9|-|once|TRBJ2-1
TGTGCCAGCAGCTCCTCCGGGGGTGGGTCCTACAATGAGCAGTTCTTC
CASSSSGGGSYNEQFF
>TRBV5-6|-|-|TRBJ1-5
TGTGCCAGCAGCTTGCGGTCTTATCAGCCCCAGCATTTT
CASSLRSYQPQHF
>TRBV21-1|-|-|TRBJ1-5
TGTGCCAGCAAGGACAGCCACAATCAGCCCCAGCATTTT
CASKDSHNQPQHF
>TRBV6-6|-|once|TRBJ1-1
TGTGCCAGCTCCCTTACAGGGTCGGGCACTGAAGCTTTCTTT
CASSLTGSGTEAFF
>TRBV11-2|-|-|TRBJ2-3
TGTGCCAGCAGCTTAGCTGGCACAGATACGCAGTATTTT
CASSLAGTDTQYF
>TRBV7-3|TRBD1|-|TRBJ1-1
TGTGCCAGCAGCCCACAGGGGATAATAACTGAAGCTTTCTTT
CASSPQGIITEAFF
>TRBV11-3|-|-|TRBJ1-3
TGTGCCAGCAGTGAAGGAGGCCACTCTGGAAACACCATATATTTT
CASSEGGHSGNTIYF
>TRBV29-1|-|-|TRBJ1-2
TGCAGCGTTGAACCGGGGACTGCGGATGGCTACACCTTC
CSVEPGTADGYTF
>TRBV30|TRBD1|-|TRBJ2-4
TGTGCCTGGAGAAGGACAGGGGGCAACATTCAGTACTTC
CAWRRTGGNIQYF
>TRBV6-5|-|-|TRBJ1-1
TGTGCCAGCAGGCGGTCGAGGCTGCAGGGCACTGAAGCTTTCTTT
CASRRSRLQGTEAFF
>TRBV28|-|-|TRBJ1-2
TGTGCCAGCAGTACCCTTACAGGTGGCTACACCTTC
CASSTLTGGYTF
>TRBV18|-|-|TRBJ2-2
TGTGCCAGCTCACCACCGCGACATACGAACACCGGGGAGCTGTTTTTT
CASSPPRHTNTGELFF
>TRBV30|TRBD2|-|TRBJ2-3
TGTGCCTGGAGTAGGGGACTAGCGGGAGCAGGGTCGCAGTATTTT
CAWSRGLAGAGSQYF
>TRBV28|TRBD1|-|TRBJ2-7
TGTGCCAGCACCGCCACAGGGGCCGCCTACGAGCAGTACTTC
CASTATGAAYEQYF
>TRBV6-5|TRBD1|-|TRBJ1-6
TGTGCCAGCAGTCTCCGGGGACAGGGTCATTCACCCCTCCACTTT
CASSLRGQGHSPLHF
>TRBV6-1|-|-|TRBJ2-6
TGTGCCAGCAGTGAGACAGTTTCTGGGGCCAACGTCCTGACTTTC
CASSETVSGANVLTF
>TRBV6-5|-|-|TRBJ1-1
TGTGCCAGCAGTTACGTAACAGGGTCCACTGAAGCTTTCTTT
CASSYVTGSTEAFF
>TRBV5-4|-|once|TRBJ2-1
TGTGCCAGCAGTCCTAGCGTGAGCTCCTACAATGAGCAGTTCTTC
CASSPSVSSYNEQFF
>TRBV6-5|-|few|TRBJ2-3
TGTGCCAGCAGTGTCCGGTGGAGCGATACGCAGTATTTT
CASSVRWSDTQYF
>TRBV19|-|-|TRBJ2-4
TGTGCCAGTAGTATGGCAGGGTATGACAAAAACATTCAGTACTTC
CASSMAGYDKNIQYF
>TRBV6-1|-|-|TRBJ1-2
TGTGCCAGCAGACTCGGGACACAGCCATATGGCTACACCTTC
CASRLGTQPYGYTF
>TRBV28|TRBD2|-|TRBJ2-7
TGTGCCAGCAGTCAAGGGGTAGCGGGGTTCTACGAGCAGTACTTC
CASSQGVAGFYEQYF
>TRBV13|-|-|TRBJ2-1
TGTGCCAGCAGCCCCTGGAGGGGTGGTGAGCAGTTCTTC
CASSPWRGGEQFF
>TRBV2|TRBD1|-|TRBJ2-1
TGTGCCAGCAGTGAGTACGAGGGGGCAATCAATGAGCAGTTCTTC
CASSEYEGAINEQFF
>TRBV27|-|-|TRBJ2-2
TGTGCCAGCAGTTTACTGGGGGCTGGCGGGGAGCTGTTTTTT
CASSLLGAGGELFF
>TRBV11-2|-|-|TRBJ2-7
TGTGCCAGCAGCTCGGACAGGGAGGGCTACGAGCAGTACTTC
CASSSDREGYEQYF
>TRBV19|-|-|TRBJ1-2
TGTGCCAGTAGTATCGCAAACCCCAGCTATGGCTACACCTTC
CASSIANPSYGYTF
>TRBV9|-|-|TRBJ2-1
TGTGCCAGCAGCTCAAGCCACAATGAGCAGTTCTTC
CASSSSHNEQFF
>TRBV5-4|TRBD1|-|TRBJ1-1
TGTGCCAGCAGCTTCGACAGGGGCAATACGGGCACTGAAGCTTTCTTT
CASSFDRGNTGTEAFF
>TRBV5-1|TRBD1|once|TRBJ2-7
TGCGCCAGCTTTCTGGGACAGGGCTCCTACGAGCAGTACTTC
CASFLGQGSYEQYF
>TRBV13|-|-|TRBJ2-5
TGTGCCAGCAGCCCCGGGTGGTGGGAGACCCAGTACTTC
CASSPGWWETQYF
>TRBV5-1|-|-|TRBJ1-3
TGCGCCAGCAGCTCCACCCTTCTCCGGGGGGAAAACACCATATATTTT
CASSSTLLRGENTIYF
>TRBV5-8|-|-|TRBJ1-6
TGTGCCAGCAGCCTTACAAATTCACCCCTCCACTTT
CASSLTNSPLHF